This T cell receptor (beta chain) is drawn from a study of metastatic and nonmetastatic thyroid tumors. Study as a whole: Repertoire comparison spanned blood and tumor or nodule tissue of malignant and benign thyroid patients. Whole-study results and caveats: Reports indicated that malignant thyroid tumors showed significantly higher TCR beta diversity than benign nodules did, in blood and tumor.

This clone was recorded at least ten times. Its antigen is not known. Since a much larger clone is just one base distant, this may be a read error. Authors' processing steps: To classify distant metastasis in papillary thyroid cancer, a model was built from CDR3 differences across clinicopathological groups. TCRdb reanalyzed the PCR reads with MiXCR. TCRdb's processing, not the authors', yielded these V and J calls. The sample records some 38,000 clones, around an eighth being singletons. Patients had received no treatment of any kind before thyroid surgery. This sequence originates from a female donor with papillary thyroid cancer or a benign thyroid nodule (not recorded which). Some clones in this sample may be carry-over from other donors' samples. Sequenced sample: blood.

This chain's CDR3 is CASSGPYQPQHF. CDR3 sequence (DNA): TGTGCCAGCAGTGGCCCGTATCAGCCCCAGCATTTT. The chain uses TRBV6-1 and TRBJ1-5; D remains ambiguous. There are 12 residues in the CDR3. V was clipped by 4 bases and J by 5 bases, with 6 bases between them. CDR1 MNHNS and CDR2 SASEGT come from the germline V gene.